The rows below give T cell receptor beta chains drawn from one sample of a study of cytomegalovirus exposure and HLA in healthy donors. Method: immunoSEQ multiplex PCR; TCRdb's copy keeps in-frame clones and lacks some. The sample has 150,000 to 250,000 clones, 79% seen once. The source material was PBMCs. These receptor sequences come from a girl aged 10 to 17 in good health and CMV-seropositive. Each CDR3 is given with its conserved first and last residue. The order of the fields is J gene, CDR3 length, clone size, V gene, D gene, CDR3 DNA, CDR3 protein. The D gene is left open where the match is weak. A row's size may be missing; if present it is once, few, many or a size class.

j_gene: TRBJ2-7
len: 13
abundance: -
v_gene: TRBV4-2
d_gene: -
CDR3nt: TGTGCCAGCAGCCAAGATCCTGGAGACGAGCAGTACTTC
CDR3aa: CASSQDPGDEQYF

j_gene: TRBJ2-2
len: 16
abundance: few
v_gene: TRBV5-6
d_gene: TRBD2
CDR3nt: TGTGCCAGCAGCGTTAGCGGGGGGGTAAACACCGGGGAGCTGTTTTTT
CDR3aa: CASSVSGGVNTGELFF

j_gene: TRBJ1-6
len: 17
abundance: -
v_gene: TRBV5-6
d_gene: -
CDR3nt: TGTGCCAGCAGCCGAGGAGGTGGGAGTCTGGGGAATTCACCCCTCCACTTT
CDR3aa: CASSRGGGSLGNSPLHF

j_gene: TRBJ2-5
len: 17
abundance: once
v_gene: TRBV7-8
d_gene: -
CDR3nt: TGTGCCAGCAGCTTAGTTCGACTCCGGGGGGCTCAAGAGACCCAGTACTTC
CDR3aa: CASSLVRLRGAQETQYF

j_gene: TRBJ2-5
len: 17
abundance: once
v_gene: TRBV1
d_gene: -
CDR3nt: TGCACCAGCAGCCCACCAGTTCGGACGGGGGGGCAGGAGACCCAGTACTTC
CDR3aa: CTSSPPVRTGGQETQYF

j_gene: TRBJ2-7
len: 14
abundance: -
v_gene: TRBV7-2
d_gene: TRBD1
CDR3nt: TGTGCCAGCAGCACGGACAGGGTAGGCTACGAGCAGTACTTC
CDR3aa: CASSTDRVGYEQYF

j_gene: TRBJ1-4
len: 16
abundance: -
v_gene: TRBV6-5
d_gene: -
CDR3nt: TGTGCCAGCAGTTACGGCGGGAGGGGGGCTAATGAAAAACTGTTTTTT
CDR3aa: CASSYGGRGANEKLFF

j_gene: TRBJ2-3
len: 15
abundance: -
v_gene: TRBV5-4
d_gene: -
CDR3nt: TGTGCCAGCAGCTTGGGCAGGGGTTTAGCAGATACGCAGTATTTT
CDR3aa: CASSLGRGLADTQYF

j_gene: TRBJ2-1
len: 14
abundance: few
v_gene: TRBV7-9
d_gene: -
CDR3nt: TGTGCCAGCAGCTTAGATCGGAGTTACAATGAGCAGTTCTTC
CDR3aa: CASSLDRSYNEQFF

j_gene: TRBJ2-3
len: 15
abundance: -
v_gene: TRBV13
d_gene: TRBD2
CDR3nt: TGTGCCAGCAGCTCAGCGGGGGAAGTGACAGATACGCAGTATTTT
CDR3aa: CASSSAGEVTDTQYF

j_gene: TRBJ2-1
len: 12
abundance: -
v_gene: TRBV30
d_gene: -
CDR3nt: TGTGCCTGGAGTGTACTAAAGAATGAGCAGTTCTTC
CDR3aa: CAWSVLKNEQFF

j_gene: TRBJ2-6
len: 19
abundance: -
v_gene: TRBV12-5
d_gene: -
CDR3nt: TGTGCTAGTGGTTTGGACTCCAAACAGGCCATCTCTGGGGCCAACGTCCTGACTTTC
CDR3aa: CASGLDSKQAISGANVLTF

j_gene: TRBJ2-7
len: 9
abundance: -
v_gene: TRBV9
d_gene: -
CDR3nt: TGTGCCACGGGGAACGAGCAGTACTTC
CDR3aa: CATGNEQYF

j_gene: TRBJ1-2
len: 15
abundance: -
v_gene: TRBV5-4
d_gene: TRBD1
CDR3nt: TGTGCCAGCAGCTTCCGGGACAGGAGTCTCTATGGCTACACCTTC
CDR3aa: CASSFRDRSLYGYTF

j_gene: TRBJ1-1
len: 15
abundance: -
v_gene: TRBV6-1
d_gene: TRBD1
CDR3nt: TGTGCCAGCAGTGAGGGGGACAGGGGTTACACTGAAGCTTTCTTT
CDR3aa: CASSEGDRGYTEAFF

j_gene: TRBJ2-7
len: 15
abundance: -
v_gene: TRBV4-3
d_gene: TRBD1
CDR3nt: TGCGCCAGCAGCCAAGGAACGGGACAGGCCTACGAGCAGTACTTC
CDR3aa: CASSQGTGQAYEQYF

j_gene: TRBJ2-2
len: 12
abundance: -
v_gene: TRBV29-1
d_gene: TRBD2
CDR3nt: TGCAGCGTTGGGACTAGCGTCGGGGAGCTGTTTTTT
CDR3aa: CSVGTSVGELFF

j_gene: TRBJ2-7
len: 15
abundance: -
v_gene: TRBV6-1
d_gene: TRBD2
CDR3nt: TGTGCCAGCTCAACCGGGGGGGCCTTCTCCTACGAGCAGTACTTC
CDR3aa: CASSTGGAFSYEQYF

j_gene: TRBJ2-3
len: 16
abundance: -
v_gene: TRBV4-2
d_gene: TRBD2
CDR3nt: TGTGCCAGCAGCCAAGGTCCAGCGGGGGGCCTAGATACGCAGTATTTT
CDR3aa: CASSQGPAGGLDTQYF

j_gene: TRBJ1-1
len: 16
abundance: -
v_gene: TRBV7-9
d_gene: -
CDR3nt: TGTGCCAGCAGCTTAGGAGCAGGGCGGGGGCACACTGAAGCTTTCTTT
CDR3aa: CASSLGAGRGHTEAFF

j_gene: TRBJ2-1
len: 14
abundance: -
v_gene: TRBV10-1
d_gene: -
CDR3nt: TGCGCCAGCAGTGGGGCAGGGACCTACAATGAGCAGTTCTTC
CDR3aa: CASSGAGTYNEQFF

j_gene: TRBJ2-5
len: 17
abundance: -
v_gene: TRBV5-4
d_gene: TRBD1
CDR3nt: TGTGCCAGCAGCTTACAAGGACAGGGCTTATACCAAGAGACCCAGTACTTC
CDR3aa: CASSLQGQGLYQETQYF

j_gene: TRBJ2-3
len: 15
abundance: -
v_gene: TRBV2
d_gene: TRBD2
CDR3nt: TGTGCCAGCACCGGAGGAACTAGCGATACAGATACGCAGTATTTT
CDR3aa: CASTGGTSDTDTQYF

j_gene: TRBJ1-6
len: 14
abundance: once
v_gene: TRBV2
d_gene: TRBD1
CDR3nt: TGTGCCAGCGTCGGACAGGTCACGGGGTCACCCCTCCACTTT
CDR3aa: CASVGQVTGSPLHF

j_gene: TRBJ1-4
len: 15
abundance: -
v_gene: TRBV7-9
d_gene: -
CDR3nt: TGTGCCAGCGGCGGAGGGATTGCAACTAATGAAAAACTGTTTTTT
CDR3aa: CASGGGIATNEKLFF

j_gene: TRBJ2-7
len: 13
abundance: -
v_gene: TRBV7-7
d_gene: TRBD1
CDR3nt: TGTGCCAGCAGCGGCGTGAGGTCACAGGGGGTGTACTTC
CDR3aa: CASSGVRSQGVYF

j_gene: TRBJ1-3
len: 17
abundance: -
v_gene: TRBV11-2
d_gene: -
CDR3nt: TGTGCCAGCAGCCCAGGGGCCGCAAAGGGGTCTGGAAACACCATATATTTT
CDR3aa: CASSPGAAKGSGNTIYF

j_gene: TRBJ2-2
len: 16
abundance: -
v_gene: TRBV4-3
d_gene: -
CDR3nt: TGCGCCAGCAGCCAGGCGCCGGGACGGGGGACCGGGGAGCTGTTTTTT
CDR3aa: CASSQAPGRGTGELFF

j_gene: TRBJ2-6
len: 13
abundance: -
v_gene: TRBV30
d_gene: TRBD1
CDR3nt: TGTGCCTTGGACAGGTCAGGGGCCAACGTCCTGACTTTC
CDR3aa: CALDRSGANVLTF

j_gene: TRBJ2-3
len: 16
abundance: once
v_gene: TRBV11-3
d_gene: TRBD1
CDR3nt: TGTGCCAGCAGCCCTCGGGGACAGGGGGCCTCAGATACGCAGTATTTT
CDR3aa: CASSPRGQGASDTQYF

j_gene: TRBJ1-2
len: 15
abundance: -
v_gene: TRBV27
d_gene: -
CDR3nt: TGTGCCAGCAAACTGAAAACAACAGGGAACTATGGCTACACCTTC
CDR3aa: CASKLKTTGNYGYTF

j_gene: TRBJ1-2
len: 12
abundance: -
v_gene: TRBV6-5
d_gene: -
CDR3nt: TGTGCCAGCGGCAGGGCCAGAACCCGGTACACCTTC
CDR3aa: CASGRARTRYTF

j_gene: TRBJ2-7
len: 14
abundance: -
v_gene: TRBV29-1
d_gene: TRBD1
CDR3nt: TGCAGCGTTGAAGACCAAACAGGGGCCTACGAGCAGTACTTC
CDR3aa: CSVEDQTGAYEQYF

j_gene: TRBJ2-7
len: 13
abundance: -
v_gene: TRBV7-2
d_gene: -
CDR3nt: TGTGCCAGCAGCTTAGGGCCCTCCTACGAGCAGTACTTC
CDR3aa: CASSLGPSYEQYF

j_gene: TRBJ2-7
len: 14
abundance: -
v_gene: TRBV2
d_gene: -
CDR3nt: TGTGCCAGCAGTGAACAGGGACTTTACTACGAGCAGTACTTC
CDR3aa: CASSEQGLYYEQYF

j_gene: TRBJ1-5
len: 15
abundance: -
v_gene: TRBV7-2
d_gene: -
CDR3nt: TGTGCCAGCAGCTTAGCCTTAACAGGGCATCAGCCCCAGCATTTT
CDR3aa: CASSLALTGHQPQHF

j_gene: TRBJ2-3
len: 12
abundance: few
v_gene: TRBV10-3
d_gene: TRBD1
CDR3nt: TGTGCCATCGGGGACAGGGGGGATACGCAGTATTTT
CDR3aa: CAIGDRGDTQYF

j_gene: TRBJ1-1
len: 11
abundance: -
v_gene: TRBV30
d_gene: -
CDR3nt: TGTGCCTGGATCGAGGGGGCTGAAGCTTTCTTT
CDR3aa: CAWIEGAEAFF

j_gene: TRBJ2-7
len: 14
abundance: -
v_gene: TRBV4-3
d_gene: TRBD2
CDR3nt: TGCGCCAGCAGCCAAGCGCGGGGGGCGCCCGAGCAGTACTTC
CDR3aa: CASSQARGAPEQYF

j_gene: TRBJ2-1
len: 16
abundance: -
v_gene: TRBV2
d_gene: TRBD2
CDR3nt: TGTGCCAGCAGGAAAGCTATAGCGGGGTATTACAATGAGCAGTTCTTC
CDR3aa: CASRKAIAGYYNEQFF

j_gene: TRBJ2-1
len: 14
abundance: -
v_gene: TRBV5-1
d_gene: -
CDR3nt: TGCGCCAGCAGCTGGCGGGACAGAGTTAATGAGCAGTTCTTC
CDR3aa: CASSWRDRVNEQFF

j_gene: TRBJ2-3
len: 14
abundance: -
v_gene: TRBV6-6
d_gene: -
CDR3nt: TGTGCCAGCAGTTACGGAGCGAACACAGATACGCAGTATTTT
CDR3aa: CASSYGANTDTQYF

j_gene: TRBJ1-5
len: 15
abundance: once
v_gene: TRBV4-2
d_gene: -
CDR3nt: TGTGCCAGCAGCCAAGATCCCCAGGGAGGTCAGCCCCAGCATTTT
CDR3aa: CASSQDPQGGQPQHF

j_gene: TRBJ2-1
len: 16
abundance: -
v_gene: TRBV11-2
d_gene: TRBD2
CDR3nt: TGTGCCAGCAGCAGCTTCCCCAGGGAGGGAAACAATGAGCAGTTCTTC
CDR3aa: CASSSFPREGNNEQFF

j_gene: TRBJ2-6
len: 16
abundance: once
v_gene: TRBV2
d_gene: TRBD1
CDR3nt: TGTGCCAGCAGCAGACAGGGGGCGACTGGGGCCAACGTCCTGACTTTC
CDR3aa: CASSRQGATGANVLTF

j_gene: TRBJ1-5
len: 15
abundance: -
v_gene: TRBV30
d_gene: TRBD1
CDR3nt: TGTGCCTGGAGCCCCGGGGACAGGGGGTATCAGCCCCAGCATTTT
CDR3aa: CAWSPGDRGYQPQHF

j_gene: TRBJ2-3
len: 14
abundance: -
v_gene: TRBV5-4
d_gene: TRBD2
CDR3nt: TGTGCCAGCAGCTCACTAGCGGGGACAGATACGCAGTATTTT
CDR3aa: CASSSLAGTDTQYF

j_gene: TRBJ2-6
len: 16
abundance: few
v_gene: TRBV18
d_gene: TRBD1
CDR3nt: TGTGCCAGCTCCCCGGACAGGGGAGCTGGGGCCAACGTCCTGACTTTC
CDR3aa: CASSPDRGAGANVLTF

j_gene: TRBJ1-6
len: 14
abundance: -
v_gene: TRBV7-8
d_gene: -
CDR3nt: TGTGCCACCTCGAGGGGGGGCAATAATTCACCCCTCCACTTT
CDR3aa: CATSRGGNNSPLHF

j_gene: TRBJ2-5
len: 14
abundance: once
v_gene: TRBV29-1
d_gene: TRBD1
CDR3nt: TGCAGCGTTGAACTCTCGGACAGGGGGCCCCAGAGGGACTTC
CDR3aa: CSVELSDRGPQRDF